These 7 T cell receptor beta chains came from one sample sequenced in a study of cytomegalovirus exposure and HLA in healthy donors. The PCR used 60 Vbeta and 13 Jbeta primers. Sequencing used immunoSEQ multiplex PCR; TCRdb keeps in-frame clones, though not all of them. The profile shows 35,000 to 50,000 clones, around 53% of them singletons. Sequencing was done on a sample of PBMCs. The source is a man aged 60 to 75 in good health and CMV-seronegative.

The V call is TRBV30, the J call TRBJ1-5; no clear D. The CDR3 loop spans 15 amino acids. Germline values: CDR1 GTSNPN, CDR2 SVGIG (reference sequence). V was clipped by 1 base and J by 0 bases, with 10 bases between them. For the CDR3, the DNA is TGTGCCTGGAGTGGCCGAGGTTATAGCAATCAGCCCCAGCATTTT. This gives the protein CAWSGRGYSNQPQHF.

For the CDR3, the DNA is TGTGCCAGCAGCGCCAGACAGGGGGCTCACTATGGCTACACCTTC. This gives the protein CASSARQGAHYGYTF. The chain uses TRBV9 and TRBJ1-2, with TRBD1 identical over 10 bases. Germline V lookup: CDR1 SGDLS, CDR2 YYNGEE. With 3 bases clipped from V and 3 bases from J, the junction kept 5 bases outside the gene matches. The CDR3 sequence is 15 residues long.

The CDR3 loop is CSAVVRDTQYF. The CDR3 DNA follows: TGCAGTGCCGTTGTCAGGGATACGCAGTATTTT. J is TRBJ2-3 and V is TRBV20-1; D is undetermined. This CDR3 is 11 amino acids long. V dropped 6 bases and J dropped 6 bases, with 10 bases sitting between them. Per the germline V gene, CDR1 is DFQATT and CDR2 is SNEGSKA (reference sequence).

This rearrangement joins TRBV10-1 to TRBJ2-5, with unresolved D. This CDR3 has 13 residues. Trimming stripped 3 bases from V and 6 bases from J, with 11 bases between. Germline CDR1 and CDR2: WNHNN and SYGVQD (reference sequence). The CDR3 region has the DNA TGCGCCAGCAGTGAATCCGCCCAGAAGACCCAGTACTTC. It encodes CASSESAQKTQYF.

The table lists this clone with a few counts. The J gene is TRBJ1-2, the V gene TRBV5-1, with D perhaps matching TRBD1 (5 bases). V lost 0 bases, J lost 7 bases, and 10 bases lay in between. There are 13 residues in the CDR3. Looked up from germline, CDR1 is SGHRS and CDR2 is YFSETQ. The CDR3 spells CASSLEQVAGYTF. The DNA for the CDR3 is TGCGCCAGCAGCTTGGAACAGGTGGCTGGCTACACCTTC.

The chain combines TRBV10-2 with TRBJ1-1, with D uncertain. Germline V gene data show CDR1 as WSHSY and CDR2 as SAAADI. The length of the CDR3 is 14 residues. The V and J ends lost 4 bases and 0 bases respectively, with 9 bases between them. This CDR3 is CASSVRVLNTEAFF. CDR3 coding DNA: TGCGCCAGCAGTGTCCGGGTGCTGAACACTGAAGCTTTCTTT.

The CDR3 protein is CSVEASGLAGGDTDTQYF. The CDR3 nucleotides read TGCAGCGTTGAAGCCTCGGGACTAGCGGGGGGTGACACAGATACGCAGTATTTT. The chain carries TRBV29-1 and TRBJ2-3; 15 bases line up with TRBD2. The CDR3 spans 18 residues. The V gene's germline CDR1 is SQVTM and CDR2 ANQGSEA. The ends lost 1 base at V and 2 bases at J; junction bases unmatched: 7.